This T cell receptor (beta chain) emerged from a study of blood T cell repertoires in COVID-19. Germline V lookup: CDR1 SNHLY, CDR2 FYNNEI. CDR3 length: 16 residues. The V and J ends lost 8 bases and 0 bases respectively, with 14 bases between them. TCRdb's copy holds only in-frame clones and misses some; the assay was immunoSEQ multiplex PCR. This sample has about 97,000 clones, with around 87% found just once. Sequencing used peripheral blood. The rearrangement uses TRBV2 and TRBJ1-6; possibly TRBD1 for D (5 bases). The TCR sequence derives from a human donor in a cohort sampled during active COVID-19. CDR3: CASGRGRSSYNSPLHF. CDR3 bases: TGTGCCAGCGGGAGGGGCAGGAGCTCCTATAATTCACCCCTCCACTTT.